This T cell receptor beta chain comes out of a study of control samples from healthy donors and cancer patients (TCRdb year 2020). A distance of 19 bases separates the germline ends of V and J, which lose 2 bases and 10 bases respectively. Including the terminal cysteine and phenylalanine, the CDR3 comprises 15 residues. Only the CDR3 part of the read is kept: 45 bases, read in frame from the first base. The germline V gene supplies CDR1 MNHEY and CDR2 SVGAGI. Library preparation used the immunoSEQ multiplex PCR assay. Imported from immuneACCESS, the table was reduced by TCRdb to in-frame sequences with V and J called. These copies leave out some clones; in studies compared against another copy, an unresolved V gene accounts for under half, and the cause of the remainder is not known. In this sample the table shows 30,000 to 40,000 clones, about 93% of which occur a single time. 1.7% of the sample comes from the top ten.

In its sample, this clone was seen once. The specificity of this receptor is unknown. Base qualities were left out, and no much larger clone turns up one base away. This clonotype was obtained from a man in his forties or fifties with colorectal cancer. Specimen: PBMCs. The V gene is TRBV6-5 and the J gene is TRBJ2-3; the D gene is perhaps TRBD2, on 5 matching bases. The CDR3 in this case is CASSYPRERAVPQYF. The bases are TGTGCCAGCAGTTACCCTCGGGAAAGGGCCGTTCCGCAGTATTTT.